This T cell receptor (beta chain) is from a study of vaccination and CD4 T cells after COVID-19. Study-wide background: Stimuli were overlapping spike peptide pools of SARS-CoV-2 and three common cold coronaviruses (HCoV-NL63, HCoV-OC43, HCoV-229E). For control cultures, the treatment was a CEFX pool, an HIV-1 Nef pool, or no peptide.

Cultured CD4+ T cells had their DNA profiled by the Oncomine TCR Beta short-read assay. Cultured CD4+ T cells yielded the extracted genomic DNA. TCRdb re-called the PCR reads through MiXCR, storing one row per CDR3 protein. This sample carries 6,500 to 9,500 distinct CDR3 sequences, 40% to 60% of them seen once, and the ten largest clones take roughly a sixth. With respect to this clonotype: No antigen is known for it.

Treatment in this sample: approximately 9-day PBMC culture with coronavirus spike peptide pools or control peptides (ViraFEST assay). Collection of the unexposed donor's CD4+ T cells took place before the COVID-19 pandemic (2011-2018). Investigators exposed CD4+ T cells from unexposed donors to SARS-CoV-2 S/N and four cold-coronavirus spikes, as cells permitted. The V and J ends lost 5 bases and 4 bases respectively, with 23 bases between them. Germline V gene lookup returns CDR1 SEHNR and CDR2 FQNEAQ (reference sequence). The CDR3 extends over 17 amino acids. The sample was CD4+ T cells from blood, cultured in vitro. The sequence derives from a human donor in good health. The chain couples TRBV7-9 to TRBJ2-5; D possibly uses TRBD1 or TRBD2 (5 bases each). The CDR3 loop is CASSKHVAVEGPETQYF. In DNA form, the CDR3 reads TGTGCCAGCAGCAAACACGTCGCGGTAGAGGGGCCAGAGACCCAGTACTTC.